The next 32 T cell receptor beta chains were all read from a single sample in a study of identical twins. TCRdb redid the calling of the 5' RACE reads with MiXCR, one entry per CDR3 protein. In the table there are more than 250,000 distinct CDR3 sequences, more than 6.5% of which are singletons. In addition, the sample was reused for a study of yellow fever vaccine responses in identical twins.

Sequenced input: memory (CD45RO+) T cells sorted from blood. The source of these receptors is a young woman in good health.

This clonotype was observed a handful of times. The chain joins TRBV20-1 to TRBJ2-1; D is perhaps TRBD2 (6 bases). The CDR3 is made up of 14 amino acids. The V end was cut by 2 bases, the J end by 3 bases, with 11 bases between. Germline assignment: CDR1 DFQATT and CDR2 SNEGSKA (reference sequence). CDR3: CSARFGSNYNEQFF. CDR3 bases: TGCAGTGCTAGATTCGGGAGTAACTACAATGAGCAGTTCTTC.

The CDR3 DNA is TGTGCCAGCAATACAGGGGTCATCACCGGGGAGCTGTTTTTT. Protein sequence: CASNTGVITGELFF. This chain links TRBV12-3 or TRBV12-4 with TRBJ2-2; 7 nucleotides align to TRBD1. The J segment lost 4 bases and the V segment lost 7 bases, leaving 6 bases of the junction unmatched. This CDR3 comprises 14 residues.

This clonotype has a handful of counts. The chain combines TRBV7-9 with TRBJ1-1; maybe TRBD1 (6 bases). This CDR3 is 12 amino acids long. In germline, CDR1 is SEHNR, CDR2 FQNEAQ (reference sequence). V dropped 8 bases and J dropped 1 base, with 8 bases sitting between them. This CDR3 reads CASQGQNTEAFF. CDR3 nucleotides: TGTGCCAGCCAGGGACAGAACACTGAAGCTTTCTTT.

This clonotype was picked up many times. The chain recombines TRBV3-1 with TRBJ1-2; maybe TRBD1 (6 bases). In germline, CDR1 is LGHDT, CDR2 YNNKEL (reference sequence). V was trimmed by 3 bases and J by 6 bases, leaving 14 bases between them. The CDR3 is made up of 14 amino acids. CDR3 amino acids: CASSHQTGINGYTF. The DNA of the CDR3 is TGTGCCAGCAGCCACCAAACAGGGATAAATGGCTACACCTTC.

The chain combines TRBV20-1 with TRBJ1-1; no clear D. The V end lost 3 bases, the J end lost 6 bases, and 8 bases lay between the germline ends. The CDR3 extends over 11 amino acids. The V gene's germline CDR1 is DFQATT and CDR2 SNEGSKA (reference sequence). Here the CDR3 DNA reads TGCAGTGCTAGTACGAGGGCTGAAGCTTTCTTT. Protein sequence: CSASTRAEAFF.

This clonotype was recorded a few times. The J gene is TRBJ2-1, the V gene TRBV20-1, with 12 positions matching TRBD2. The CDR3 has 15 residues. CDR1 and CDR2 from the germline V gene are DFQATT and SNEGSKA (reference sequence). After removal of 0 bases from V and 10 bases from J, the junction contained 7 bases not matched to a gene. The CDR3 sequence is CSAREGGTSGREQFF. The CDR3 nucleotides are TGCAGTGCTAGAGAGGGAGGGACTAGCGGGCGAGAGCAGTTCTTC.

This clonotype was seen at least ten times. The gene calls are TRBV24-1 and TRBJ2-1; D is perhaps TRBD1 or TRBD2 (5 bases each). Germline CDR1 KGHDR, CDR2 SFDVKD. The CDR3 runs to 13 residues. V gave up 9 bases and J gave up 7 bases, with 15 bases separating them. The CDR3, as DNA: TGTGCCACCTCGAGGGGCCCAGGGAATGAGCAGTTCTTC. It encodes CATSRGPGNEQFF.

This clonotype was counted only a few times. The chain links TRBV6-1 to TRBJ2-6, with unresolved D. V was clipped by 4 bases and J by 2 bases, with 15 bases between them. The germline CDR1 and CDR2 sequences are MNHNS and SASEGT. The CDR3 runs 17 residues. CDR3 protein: CASSVSNPGTGANVLTF. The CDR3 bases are TGTGCCAGCAGTGTATCCAATCCGGGTACTGGGGCCAACGTCCTGACTTTC.

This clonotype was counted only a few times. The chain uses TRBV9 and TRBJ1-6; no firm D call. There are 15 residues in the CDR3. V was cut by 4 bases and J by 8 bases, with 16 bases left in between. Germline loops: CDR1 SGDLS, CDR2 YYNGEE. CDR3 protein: CASSRHRVGDSPLHF. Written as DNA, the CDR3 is TGTGCCAGCAGCCGTCACCGAGTTGGGGATTCACCCCTCCACTTT.

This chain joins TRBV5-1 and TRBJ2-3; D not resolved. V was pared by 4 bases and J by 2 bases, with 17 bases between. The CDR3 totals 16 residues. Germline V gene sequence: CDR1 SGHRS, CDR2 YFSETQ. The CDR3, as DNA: TGCGCCAGCAGCCCATATCAGAGTCAGTCCACAGATACGCAGTATTTT. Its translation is CASSPYQSQSTDTQYF. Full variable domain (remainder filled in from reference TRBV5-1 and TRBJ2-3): KAGVTQTPRYLIKTRGQQVTLSCSPISGHRSVSWYQQTPGQGLQFLFEYFSETQRNKGNFPGRFSGRQFSNSRSEMNVSTLELGDSALYLCASSPYQSQSTDTQYFGPGTRLTVL.

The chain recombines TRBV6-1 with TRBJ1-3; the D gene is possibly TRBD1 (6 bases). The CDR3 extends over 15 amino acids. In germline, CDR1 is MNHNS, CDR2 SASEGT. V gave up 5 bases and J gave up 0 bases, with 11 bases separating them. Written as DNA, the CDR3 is TGTGCCAGCAGTAGGGGGTCCTTCTCTGGAAACACCATATATTTT. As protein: CASSRGSFSGNTIYF.

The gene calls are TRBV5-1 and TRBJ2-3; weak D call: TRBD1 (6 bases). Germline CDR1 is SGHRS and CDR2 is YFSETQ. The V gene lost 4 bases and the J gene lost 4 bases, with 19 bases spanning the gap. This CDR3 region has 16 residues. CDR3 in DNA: TGCGCCAGCAGCAGAACAGGGTCTGGAGTCGCAGATACGCAGTATTTT. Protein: CASSRTGSGVADTQYF.

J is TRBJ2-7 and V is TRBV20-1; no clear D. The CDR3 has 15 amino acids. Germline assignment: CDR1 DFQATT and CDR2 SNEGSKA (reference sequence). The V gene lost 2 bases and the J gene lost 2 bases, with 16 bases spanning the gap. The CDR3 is CSARKLDGPPYEQYV. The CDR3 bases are TGCAGTGCTAGAAAACTCGACGGTCCCCCCTACGAGCAGTACGTC.

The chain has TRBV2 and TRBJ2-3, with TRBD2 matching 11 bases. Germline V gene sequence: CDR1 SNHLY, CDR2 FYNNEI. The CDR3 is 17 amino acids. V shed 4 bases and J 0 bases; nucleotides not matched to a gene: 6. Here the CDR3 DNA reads TGTGCCAGCAGTGGAGGGACTAGCGGAAGAAGCACAGATACGCAGTATTTT. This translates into CASSGGTSGRSTDTQYF.

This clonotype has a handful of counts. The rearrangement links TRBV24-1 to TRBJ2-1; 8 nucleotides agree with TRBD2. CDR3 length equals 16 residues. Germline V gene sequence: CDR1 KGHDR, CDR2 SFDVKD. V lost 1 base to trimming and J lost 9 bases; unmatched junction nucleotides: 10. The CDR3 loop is CATSDFSGTRGFEQFF. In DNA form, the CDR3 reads TGTGCCACCAGTGATTTCTCCGGGACTAGGGGTTTTGAGCAGTTCTTC.

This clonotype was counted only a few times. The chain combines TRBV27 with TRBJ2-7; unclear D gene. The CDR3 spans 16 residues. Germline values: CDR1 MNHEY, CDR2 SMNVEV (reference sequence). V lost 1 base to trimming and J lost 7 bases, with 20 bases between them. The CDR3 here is CASSLYRTELGLEQYF. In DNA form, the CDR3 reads TGTGCCAGCAGTTTATATAGGACGGAGCTCGGGTTGGAGCAGTACTTC.

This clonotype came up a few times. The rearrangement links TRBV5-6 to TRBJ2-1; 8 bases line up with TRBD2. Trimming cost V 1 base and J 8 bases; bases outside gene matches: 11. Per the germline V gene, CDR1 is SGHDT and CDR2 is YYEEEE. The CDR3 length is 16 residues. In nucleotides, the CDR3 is TGTGCCAGCAGCTTGTACGTAGCGGGGTGGTCGGATGAGCAGTTCTTC. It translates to CASSLYVAGWSDEQFF.

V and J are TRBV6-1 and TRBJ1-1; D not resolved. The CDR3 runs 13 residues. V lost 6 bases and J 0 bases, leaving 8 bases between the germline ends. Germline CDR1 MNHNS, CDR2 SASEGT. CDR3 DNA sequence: TGTGCCAGCAGGGGCTCATTGAACACTGAAGCTTTCTTT. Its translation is CASRGSLNTEAFF.

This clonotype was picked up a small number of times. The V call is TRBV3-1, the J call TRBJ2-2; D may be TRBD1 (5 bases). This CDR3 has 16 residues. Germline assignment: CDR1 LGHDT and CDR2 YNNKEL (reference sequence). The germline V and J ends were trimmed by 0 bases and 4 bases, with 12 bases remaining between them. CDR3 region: CASSQDRVLVTGELFF. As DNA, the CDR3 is TGTGCCAGCAGCCAAGACAGGGTCTTGGTCACCGGGGAGCTGTTTTTT.

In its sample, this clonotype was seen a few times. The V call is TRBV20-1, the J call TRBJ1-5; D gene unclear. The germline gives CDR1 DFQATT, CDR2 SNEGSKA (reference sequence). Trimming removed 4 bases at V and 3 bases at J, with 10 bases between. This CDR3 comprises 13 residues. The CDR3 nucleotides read TGCAGTGCTACTCCGGGGATCAATCAGCCCCAGCATTTT. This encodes CSATPGINQPQHF.

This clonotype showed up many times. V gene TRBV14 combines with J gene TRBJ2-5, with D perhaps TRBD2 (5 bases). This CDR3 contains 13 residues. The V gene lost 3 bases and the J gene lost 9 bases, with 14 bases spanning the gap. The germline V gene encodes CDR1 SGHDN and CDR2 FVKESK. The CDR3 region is CASSQDLNGAQYF. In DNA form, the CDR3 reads TGTGCCAGCAGCCAGGACCTTAACGGGGCCCAGTACTTC.

The CDR3 nucleotides are TGTGCCAGCATTAACGGGGGGGGTACCGGGGAGCTGTTTTTT. It yields the protein CASINGGGTGELFF. The chain combines TRBV12-3 or TRBV12-4 with TRBJ2-2; 8 bases are a match to TRBD2. V dropped 7 bases and J dropped 5; count of bases not matched to a gene: 6. CDR3 size: 14 residues.

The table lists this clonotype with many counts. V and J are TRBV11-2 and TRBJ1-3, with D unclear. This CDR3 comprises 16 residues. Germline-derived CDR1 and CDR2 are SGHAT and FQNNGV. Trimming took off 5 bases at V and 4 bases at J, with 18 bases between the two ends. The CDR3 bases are TGTGCCAGCAGCCCTAGTGTTGGTGGGTTAGGAAACACCATATATTTT. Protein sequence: CASSPSVGGLGNTIYF. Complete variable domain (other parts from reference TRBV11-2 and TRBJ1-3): EAGVAQSPRYKIIEKRQSVAFWCNPISGHATLYWYQQILGQGPKLLIQFQNNGVVDDSQLPKDRFSAERLKGVDSTLKIQPAKLEDSAVYLCASSPSVGGLGNTIYFGEGSWLTVV.

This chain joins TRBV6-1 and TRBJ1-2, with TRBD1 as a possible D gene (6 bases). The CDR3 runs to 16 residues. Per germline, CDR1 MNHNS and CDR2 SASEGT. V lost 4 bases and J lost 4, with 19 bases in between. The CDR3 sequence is CASSVSGQHAIYGYTF. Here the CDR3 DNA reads TGTGCCAGCAGTGTCTCTGGACAGCACGCTATCTATGGCTACACCTTC.

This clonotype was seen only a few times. The CDR3 DNA reads TGTGCTAGTGGACACAGACAGATGATGTACCTACCTTTACGGTGCTATGGCTACACCTTC. Its protein product is CASGHRQMMYLPLRCYGYTF. The chain recombines TRBV12-5 with TRBJ1-2, with D possibly being TRBD1 (5 bases). CDR1 LGHNT and CDR2 FRNRAP come from the germline V gene. V was pared by 6 bases and J by 4 bases, with 33 bases between. CDR3 length: 20 amino acids.

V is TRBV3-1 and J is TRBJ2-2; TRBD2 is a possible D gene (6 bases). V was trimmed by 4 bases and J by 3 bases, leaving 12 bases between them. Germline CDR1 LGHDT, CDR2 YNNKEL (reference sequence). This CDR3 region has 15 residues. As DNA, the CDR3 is TGTGCCAGCAGCCGTTGGGGGGAGGACACCGGGGAGCTGTTTTTT. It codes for CASSRWGEDTGELFF.

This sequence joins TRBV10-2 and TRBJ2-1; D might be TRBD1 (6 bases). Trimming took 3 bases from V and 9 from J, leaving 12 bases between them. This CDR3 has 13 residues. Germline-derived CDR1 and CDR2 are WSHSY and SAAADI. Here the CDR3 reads CASSETRGVEQFF. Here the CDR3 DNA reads TGCGCCAGCAGTGAAACCAGGGGCGTTGAGCAGTTCTTC.

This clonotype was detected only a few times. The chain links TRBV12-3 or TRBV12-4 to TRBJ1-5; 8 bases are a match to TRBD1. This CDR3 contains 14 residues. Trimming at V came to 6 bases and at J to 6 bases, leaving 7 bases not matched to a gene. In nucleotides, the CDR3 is TGTGCCAGCAGCCGCGCAGGGGGCTCTCAGCCCCAGCATTTT. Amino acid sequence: CASSRAGGSQPQHF.

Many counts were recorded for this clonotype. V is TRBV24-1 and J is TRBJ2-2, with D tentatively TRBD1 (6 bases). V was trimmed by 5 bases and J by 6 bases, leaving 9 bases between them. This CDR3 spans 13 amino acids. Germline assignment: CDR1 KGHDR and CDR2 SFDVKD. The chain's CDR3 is CATSGQAAGELFF. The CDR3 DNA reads TGTGCCACCAGTGGACAGGCTGCCGGGGAGCTGTTTTTT.

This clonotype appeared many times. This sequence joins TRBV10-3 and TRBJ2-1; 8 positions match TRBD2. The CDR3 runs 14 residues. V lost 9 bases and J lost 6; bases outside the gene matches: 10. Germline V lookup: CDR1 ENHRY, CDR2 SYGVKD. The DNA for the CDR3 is TGTGCCATGGGGAGCGGGAGCTCTATCAATGAGCAGTTCTTC. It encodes CAMGSGSSINEQFF.

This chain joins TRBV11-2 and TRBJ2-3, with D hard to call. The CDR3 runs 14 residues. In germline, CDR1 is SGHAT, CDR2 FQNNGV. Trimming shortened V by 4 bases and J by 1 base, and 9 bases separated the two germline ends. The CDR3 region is CASSSSLGTDTQYF. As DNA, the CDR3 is TGTGCCAGCAGCTCCTCACTTGGCACAGATACGCAGTATTTT. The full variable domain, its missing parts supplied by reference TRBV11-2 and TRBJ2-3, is EAGVAQSPRYKIIEKRQSVAFWCNPISGHATLYWYQQILGQGPKLLIQFQNNGVVDDSQLPKDRFSAERLKGVDSTLKIQPAKLEDSAVYLCASSSSLGTDTQYFGPGTRLTVL.

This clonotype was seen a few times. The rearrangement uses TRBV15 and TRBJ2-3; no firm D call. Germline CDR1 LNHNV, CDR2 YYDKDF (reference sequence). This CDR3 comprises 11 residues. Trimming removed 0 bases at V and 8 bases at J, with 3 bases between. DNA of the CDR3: TGTGCCACCAGCAGAGACGGTACGCAGTATTTT. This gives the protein CATSRDGTQYF.